This entry lists 7 T cell receptor beta chains sequenced from one sample in a study of regulatory T cells in long-lasting Graves disease. TCR beta libraries were built with iRepertoire HTBI primers and Arm-PCR of CDR3 regions. TCRdb reanalysed the multiplex PCR reads using MiXCR and keeps one entry per CDR3 protein. The sample contains roughly 500,000 distinct CDR3 sequences, 14% of which appear only once. The time point was: newly diagnosed GD, antithyroid drugs for less than 3 months. The authors made the TCR library using RNA they extracted from PBMCs. These data were likewise used in another study, on T cells in Graves' hyperthyroidism and ophthalmopathy.

This material consisted of peripheral blood mononuclear cells (PBMCs), taken at new diagnosis, from a patient treated with antithyroid drugs. The source is a woman in her 50s with Graves disease.

This clonotype has just a few counts. The chain recombines TRBV5-1 with TRBJ2-7; tentatively, D is TRBD2 (7 bases). This CDR3 region has 16 residues. Germline loops: CDR1 SGHRS, CDR2 YFSETQ. Trimming took 3 bases from V and 1 from J, leaving 17 bases between them. CDR3 DNA sequence: TGCGCCAGCAGCTCACAGGGAAGCGGGGCATCCTACGAGCAGTACTTC. Translated: CASSSQGSGASYEQYF. The variable domain in full, with the rest retrieved from reference TRBV5-1 and TRBJ2-7, is KAGVTQTPRYLIKTRGQQVTLSCSPISGHRSVSWYQQTPGQGLQFLFEYFSETQRNKGNFPGRFSGRQFSNSRSEMNVSTLELGDSALYLCASSSQGSGASYEQYFGPGTRLTVT.

The gene calls are TRBV14 and TRBJ2-5; D remains ambiguous. V lost 1 base to trimming and J lost 5 bases, with 17 bases between them. This CDR3 is built from 16 residues. Germline V gene data show CDR1 as SGHDN and CDR2 as FVKESK. The CDR3 sequence is CASSQGVRMVGETQYF. In DNA form, the CDR3 reads TGTGCCAGCAGCCAAGGGGTCCGTATGGTTGGGGAGACCCAGTACTTC.

This clonotype was recorded many times. This chain joins TRBV29-1 and TRBJ2-3; D call uncertain. The V end was cut by 0 bases, the J end by 2 bases, with 9 bases between. CDR1 and CDR2 from the germline V gene are SQVTM and ANQGSEA. The CDR3 consists of 14 residues. In DNA form, the CDR3 reads TGCAGCGTTGAAGATCAACAGTCCACAGATACGCAGTATTTT. This codes for CSVEDQQSTDTQYF.

This clonotype showed up many times. V gene TRBV9 combines with J gene TRBJ1-2; tentatively, D is TRBD1 (5 bases). Trimming pared 4 bases from V and 6 bases from J, leaving 13 bases between. The CDR3 has 13 amino acids. The germline CDR1 and CDR2 sequences are SGDLS and YYNGEE. The CDR3 is CASSSRDVDGYTF. The CDR3 coding sequence is TGTGCCAGCAGCAGCCGGGACGTTGATGGCTACACCTTC.

This clonotype was recorded many times. This rearrangement joins TRBV7-3 to TRBJ2-1; 7 bases line up with TRBD1. The V gene end was trimmed by 5 bases and the J gene end by 6 bases; junction bases not matched to a gene: 7. Germline V gene lookup returns CDR1 SGHTA and CDR2 FQGTGA. The CDR3 is made up of 14 amino acids. In nucleotides, the CDR3 is TGTGCCAGCAGCCAACGGGCAGGGGGCAATGAGCAGTTCTTC. This encodes CASSQRAGGNEQFF.

This clonotype was seen only a few times. The chain links TRBV6-1 to TRBJ2-7, with D perhaps matching TRBD1 or TRBD2 (5 bases each). Trimming stripped 6 bases from V and 2 bases from J, with 11 bases between. The CDR3 is 13 amino acids. CDR1 MNHNS and CDR2 SASEGT come from the germline V gene. This CDR3 is CASSRDPAYEQYF. The CDR3 DNA sequence: TGTGCCAGCAGCCGGGACCCGGCCTACGAGCAGTACTTC.

The V gene is TRBV9, the J gene TRBJ2-3; TRBD2 might be the D (5 bases). Germline-derived CDR1 and CDR2 are SGDLS and YYNGEE. This CDR3 has 14 amino acids. V gave up 3 bases and J gave up 2 bases, with 10 bases separating them. CDR3 loop: CASSGREHTDTQYF. CDR3 coding DNA: TGTGCCAGCAGCGGTCGGGAACACACAGATACGCAGTATTTT.